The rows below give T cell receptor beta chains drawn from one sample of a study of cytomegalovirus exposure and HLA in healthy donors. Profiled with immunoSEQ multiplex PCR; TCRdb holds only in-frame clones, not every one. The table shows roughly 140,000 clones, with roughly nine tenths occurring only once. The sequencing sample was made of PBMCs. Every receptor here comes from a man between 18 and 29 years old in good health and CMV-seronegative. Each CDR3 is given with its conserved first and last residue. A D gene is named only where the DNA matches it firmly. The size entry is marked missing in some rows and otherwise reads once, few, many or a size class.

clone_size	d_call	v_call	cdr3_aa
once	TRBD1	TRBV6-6	CASSYPDRGDQPQHF
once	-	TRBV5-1	CASSFGDSNQPQHF
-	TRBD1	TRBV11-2	CASSYSPGTGAFF
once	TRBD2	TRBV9	CASSVSGGSTNEQFF
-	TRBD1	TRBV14	CASRQGWDTEAFF
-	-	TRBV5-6	CASSLETLIKANYGYTF
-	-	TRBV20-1	CSAGGFYTF
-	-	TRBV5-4	CASSLGIGEAYGYTF
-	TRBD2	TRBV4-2	CASSRGDSGGRSGARFYEQYF
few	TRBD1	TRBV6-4	CASRLTGTAKETQYF
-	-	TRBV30	CAWGGGARPQHF
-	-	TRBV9	CASSVGQGSHYNEQFF
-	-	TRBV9	CASSAEAGPNTEAFF
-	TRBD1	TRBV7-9	CASSRRDSNEKLFF
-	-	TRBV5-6	CASSNKLANEQFF
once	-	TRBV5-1	CASSLARQFTDTQYF
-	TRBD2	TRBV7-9	CASSLSGRLYNEQFF
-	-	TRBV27	CASSRVATSSYNEQFF
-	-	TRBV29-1	CSVDTAGPGGPGELFF
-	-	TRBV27	CASSLLGGGEIYGYTF
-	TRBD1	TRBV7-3	CASSLGTGYNEQFF
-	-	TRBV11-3	CASSSDYGYTF
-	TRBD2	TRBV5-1	CASSRSLTSADTDTQYF
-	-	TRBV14	CASSPGQQLYQETQYF
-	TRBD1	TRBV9	CASSVGGQGAQPQHF
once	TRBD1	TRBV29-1	CSVQKRQGLNTEAFF
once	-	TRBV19	CASSRGQNTEAFF
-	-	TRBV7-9	CASSLGGTKGLNTEAFF
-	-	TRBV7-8	CASSLGTGRDTNNSPLHF